Shown below are 12 T cell receptor beta chains from a single sample sequenced in a study of T cells after yellow fever vaccination. A single record per CDR3 protein comes from TCRdb applying MiXCR to the 5' RACE reads. The data show around 53,000 distinct CDR3 sequences, 5% to 8.5% seen once. Material: CD8+ T cells not binding an NS4B(214-222) dextramer, sorted from PBMCs, obtained about 41 days after the first yellow fever vaccination. These receptors all come from a man in his late teens or twenties who received the YFV17D yellow fever vaccine.

In its sample, this clonotype was seen a few times. The J gene is TRBJ2-7, the V gene TRBV5-6; 7 bases align to TRBD1. Germline trimming cut 0 bases from V and 1 base from J; bases unmatched to any gene: 1. CDR1 is SGHDT and CDR2 is YYEEEE in the germline V gene. The length of the CDR3 is 14 residues. The CDR3: CASSLVDRSYEQYF. The CDR3 region has the DNA TGTGCCAGCAGCTTGGTGGACAGGTCCTACGAGCAGTACTTC. The variable domain in full, completed from reference TRBV5-6 and TRBJ2-7, reads DAGVTQSPTHLIKTRGQQVTLRCSPKSGHDTVSWYQQALGQGPQFIFQYYEEEERQRGNFPDRFSGHQFPNYSSELNVNALLLGDSALYLCASSLVDRSYEQYFGPGTRLTVT.

This rearrangement joins TRBV10-3 to TRBJ2-7, with D unclear. V lost 6 bases, J lost 3 bases, and 6 bases lay in between. CDR3 size: 11 residues. Per germline, CDR1 ENHRY and CDR2 SYGVKD. The CDR3 spells CAIRKDYEQYF. In nucleotides, the CDR3 is TGTGCCATCAGGAAGGACTACGAGCAGTACTTC.

This clonotype came up many times. This CDR3 reads CASSNGQRSTDTQYF. The CDR3 nucleotides are TGTGCCAGCAGCAACGGGCAGCGGAGCACAGATACGCAGTATTTT. The rearrangement uses TRBV5-5 and TRBJ2-3, with TRBD2 as a possible D gene (5 bases). The V gene lost 4 bases and the J gene lost 0 bases, with 12 bases spanning the gap. The CDR3 covers 15 residues. Germline assignment: CDR1 SGHKS and CDR2 YYEKEE (reference sequence).

This chain links TRBV6-2 or TRBV6-3 with TRBJ2-1; D call uncertain. Germline V lookup: CDR1 MNHEY, CDR2 SVGEGT. V dropped 3 bases and J dropped 4 bases, with 7 bases sitting between them. CDR3 length: 13 amino acids. The CDR3, as DNA: TGTGCCAGCAGTTATGTCGGATACAATGAGCAGTTCTTC. This translates into CASSYVGYNEQFF.

J is TRBJ2-1 and V is TRBV19, with 9 bases fitting TRBD1. Germline loops: CDR1 LNHDA, CDR2 SQIVND (reference sequence). CDR3 length: 15 amino acids. V shed 4 bases, J shed 5 bases, and the junction held 6 bases outside the gene matches. The CDR3 is CASSNTGGVHNEQFF. CDR3 in DNA: TGTGCCAGTAGTAACACAGGGGGCGTTCACAATGAGCAGTTCTTC.

This clonotype was seen many times. This chain uses TRBV20-1 with TRBJ1-2; 7 bases are shared with TRBD1. Germline assignment: CDR1 DFQATT and CDR2 SNEGSKA (reference sequence). This CDR3 spans 15 amino acids. With 6 bases clipped from V and 2 bases from J, the junction kept 12 bases outside the gene matches. The CDR3 is CSAVDRANFNYGYTF. The DNA for the CDR3 is TGCAGTGCCGTTGACAGGGCAAACTTCAACTATGGCTACACCTTC.

In its sample, this clonotype was seen once. V gene TRBV6-1 combines with J gene TRBJ2-7; TRBD2 matches at 8 bases. The CDR3 consists of 14 residues. V trimming: 8 bases; J trimming: 5 bases; junction bases outside the gene matches: 11. The V gene's germline CDR1 is MNHNS and CDR2 SASEGT. CDR3: CASRSAGGRNEQYF. CDR3 DNA: TGTGCCAGCCGCTCTGCGGGGGGCAGGAACGAGCAGTACTTC.

This clonotype was observed many times. The chain recombines TRBV4-1 with TRBJ1-1, with a weak D call TRBD1 (5 bases). The CDR3 is 17 residues long. Germline CDR1 reads MGHRA; CDR2 reads YSYEKL. Between the trimmed V and J ends, which lost 5 bases and 0 bases, there was a span of 19 bases. CDR3 DNA sequence: TGCGCCAGCAGCGAAATTATGACAGACTACTTGAACACTGAAGCTTTCTTT. The encoded protein is CASSEIMTDYLNTEAFF.

This clonotype was seen more than once but under ten times. The V and J genes are TRBV27 and TRBJ1-2; no firm D call. CDR1 MNHEY and CDR2 SMNVEV come from the germline V gene (reference sequence). The CDR3 covers 14 residues. V lost 4 bases, J lost 2 bases, and 11 bases lay in between. This chain's CDR3 is CASSSGRGNYGYTF. The CDR3 nucleotides are TGTGCCAGCAGTTCCGGCCGGGGAAACTATGGCTACACCTTC.

There are many counts of this clonotype. The chain couples TRBV5-5 to TRBJ1-2, with D unclear. Germline CDR1 and CDR2: SGHKS and YYEKEE (reference sequence). This CDR3 has 14 amino acids. V lost 5 bases and J lost 2, with 13 bases in between. The CDR3 DNA is TGTGCCAGCAGTCCCGCACGGACGAACTATGGCTACACCTTC. Protein: CASSPARTNYGYTF.

This clonotype was found a few times. The rearrangement links TRBV18 to TRBJ1-4; D gene unclear. CDR1 and CDR2 (germline): KGHSH, LQKENI. The ends were cut back, 6 bases at V and 1 base at J, with 9 bases in the middle. The CDR3 consists of 14 residues. This CDR3 reads CASSPKGTNEKLFF. The CDR3, as DNA: TGTGCCAGCTCCCCTAAGGGAACTAATGAAAAACTGTTTTTT.

The J gene is TRBJ2-3, the V gene TRBV16; D gene unclear. The CDR3 contains 13 residues. Germline V gene data show CDR1 as KGHSY and CDR2 as FQNENV. V was trimmed by 0 bases and J by 6 bases, leaving 7 bases between them. The CDR3 loop reads CASSQSRRDTQYF. In DNA form, the CDR3 reads TGTGCCAGCAGCCAATCGAGGCGGGATACGCAGTATTTT.